These 26 T cell receptor beta chains share one sample of origin, sequenced in a study of blood T cells in healthy people across ages. A second PCR of about 7 to 11 cycles used a sample-barcoded 5' primer and a J-beta primer mix. TCRdb used MiXCR to reprocess the 5' RACE reads, holding one entry per CDR3 protein. The table lists roughly 700,000 distinct CDR3 sequences, around 45% of them singletons. The sequenced material came from blood. The receptors derive from a woman aged 55-69 years in good health.

V usage is TRBV5-4 and J usage is TRBJ2-5, with a possible D match to TRBD2 (6 bases). The assigned J gene may be wrong: the sequence end matches TRBJ2-7 better. This CDR3 spans 16 amino acids. Germline assignment: CDR1 SGHNT and CDR2 YYREEE (reference sequence). In DNA form, the CDR3 reads TGTGCCAGCAGCTTGGGAGCTCGCGGGAATGGAGACGAGCAGTACTTC. This sequence encodes CASSLGARGNGDEQYF.

In this sample, this clonotype turned up a few times. V is TRBV25-1 and J is TRBJ1-2; a weak D match, TRBD1 (6 bases). This CDR3 comprises 13 residues. The ends were cut back, 7 bases at V and 4 bases at J, with 13 bases in the middle. CDR1 and CDR2 from the germline V gene are MGHDK and SYGVNS. The CDR3, as DNA: TGTGCCAGCATGGAGACAGGCCTCTATGGCTACACCTTC. As protein: CASMETGLYGYTF.

The V and J genes are TRBV4-2 and TRBJ2-2; 7 bases fit TRBD2. The CDR3 contains 15 residues. V shed 0 bases, J shed 7 bases, and the junction held 5 bases outside the gene matches. Looked up from germline, CDR1 is LGHNA and CDR2 is YNFKEQ. The CDR3 DNA follows: TGTGCCAGCAGCCAAGAAGGCGGGAGCTACGGGGAGCTGTTTTTT. Translating gives CASSQEGGSYGELFF.

The chain has TRBV28 and TRBJ2-1; 8 bases agree with TRBD2. With V trimmed by 4 bases and J by 6 bases, 11 bases remained unmatched. Germline CDR1 is MDHEN and CDR2 is SYDVKM. CDR3 size: 16 residues. The CDR3 DNA reads as TGTGCCAGCAGTTCTACCGGGACTAGAAAGGGCAATGAGCAGTTCTTC. Protein: CASSSTGTRKGNEQFF.

Ten or more counts support this clonotype. This CDR3 reads CASSFLRSGATNEKLFF. Written as DNA, the CDR3 is TGTGCCAGCAGTTTTCTTCGGTCAGGTGCAACTAATGAAAAACTGTTTTTT. The V call is TRBV27, the J call TRBJ1-4; D is uncertain. Trimming removed 3 bases at V and 0 bases at J, with 14 bases between. The germline V gene encodes CDR1 MNHEY and CDR2 SMNVEV (reference sequence). The CDR3 contains 17 residues. The complete variable domain, with remaining parts taken from reference TRBV27 and TRBJ1-4, reads EAQVTQNPRYLITVTGKKLTVTCSQNMNHEYMSWYRQDPGLGLRQIYYSMNVEVTDKGDVPEGYKVSRKEKRNFPLILESPSPNQTSLYFCASSFLRSGATNEKLFFGSGTQLSVL.

This clonotype was seen more than once but under ten times. The rearrangement uses TRBV7-2 and TRBJ2-5, with 11 bases lining up with TRBD2. Judging by the DNA end, TRBJ2-7 fits better; the J call may be wrong. The CDR3 consists of 16 residues. CDR1 is SGHTA and CDR2 is FQGNSA in the germline V gene. CDR3 DNA sequence: TGTGCCAGCAGCAACCGGACTAGCGGGCGCCCCGGCGAGCAGTACTTC. Encoded protein: CASSNRTSGRPGEQYF.

This rearrangement joins TRBV12-3 or TRBV12-4 to TRBJ2-2; unclear D gene. The CDR3 contains 15 residues. Trimming stripped 2 bases from V and 5 bases from J, with 12 bases between. The CDR3: CASSLRRKDTGELFF. In DNA, the CDR3 is TGTGCCAGCAGTTTAAGGCGAAAAGATACCGGGGAGCTGTTTTTT.

V and J are TRBV15 and TRBJ2-7; no clear D gene. The J call is doubtful: the DNA matches TRBJ2-5 better. This CDR3 is 13 amino acids long. Germline V CDR1 and CDR2: LNHNV, YYDKDF (reference sequence). The CDR3 loop reads CATSRDLFETQYF. The CDR3 DNA follows: TGTGCCACCAGCAGAGATCTTTTCGAGACCCAGTACTTC.

This clonotype was observed a few times. In DNA form, the CDR3 reads TGTGCCAGCAGCGTACAGGCAACCCCAGATACGCAGTATTTT. Translated: CASSVQATPDTQYF. This sequence joins TRBV11-2 and TRBJ2-3, with D perhaps TRBD1 (5 bases). V lost 5 bases, J lost 4 bases, and 13 bases lay in between. Per germline, CDR1 SGHAT and CDR2 FQNNGV. CDR3 length equals 14 residues.

This rearrangement joins TRBV30 to TRBJ1-2, with 9 positions matching TRBD1. The CDR3 has 14 amino acids. The junction had 4 bases not matched to a gene; V was cut back by 3 bases and J by 2 bases. The germline V gene encodes CDR1 GTSNPN and CDR2 SVGIG (reference sequence). The CDR3 sequence: CAWRPGTGNYGYTF. Written as DNA, the CDR3 is TGTGCCTGGAGGCCCGGGACAGGGAACTATGGCTACACCTTC.

Concerning this clonotype itself: One end of the junction does not line up with germline, which may come from a read error. The chain uses TRBV7-8 and TRBJ2-3, with TRBD2 matching 9 bases. The CDR3 is 16 residues long. The germline V gene has CDR1 SGHVS and CDR2 FQNEAQ. CDR3 sequence: CASSLVVLAGTDAQYF. CDR3 coding DNA: TGTGCCAGCAGCCTAGTAGTCCTAGCGGGAACAGATGCGCAGTATTTT.

This clonotype was picked up a small number of times. CDR3 in amino acids: CASSLHPRGLTTQYF. The CDR3 region has the DNA TGTGCCAGCAGCTTACACCCCAGGGGTCTCACTACGCAGTATTTT. V and J are TRBV7-6 and TRBJ2-3, with a possible D match to TRBD1 (6 bases). Germline values: CDR1 SGHVS, CDR2 FNYEAQ. The germline V and J ends were trimmed by 2 bases and 8 bases, with 17 bases remaining between them. The CDR3 loop spans 15 amino acids.

This clonotype was counted between two and nine times. The DNA of the CDR3 is TGCAGTGAAACGGGACCGATCCTAACCTACGAGCAGTACTTC. This gives the protein CSETGPILTYEQYF. This chain uses TRBV20-1 with TRBJ2-7; D is possibly TRBD1 or TRBD2 (5 bases each). Trimming shortened V by 7 bases and J by 2 bases, and 18 bases separated the two germline ends. Germline V gives CDR1 DFQATT, CDR2 SNEGSKA (reference sequence). CDR3 size: 14 residues.

As DNA, the CDR3 is TGTGCCAGCAGCGAGACGGGGAGGGCCGGAGATACGCAGTATTTT. This gives the protein CASSETGRAGDTQYF. The chain recombines TRBV9 with TRBJ2-3; 7 bases line up with TRBD2. Germline V gives CDR1 SGDLS, CDR2 YYNGEE. This CDR3 is built from 15 residues. The trim removed 3 bases at V and 5 bases at J, leaving 9 bases unmatched.

This clonotype showed up just a few times. This chain links TRBV30 with TRBJ2-7, with D perhaps matching TRBD2 (5 bases). The CDR3 covers 11 residues. The germline CDR1 and CDR2 sequences are GTSNPN and SVGIG (reference sequence). The germline V and J ends were trimmed by 4 bases and 9 bases, with 13 bases remaining between them. The chain's CDR3 is CAWNDGGRQYF. The DNA of the CDR3 is TGTGCCTGGAATGACGGAGGAAGGCAGTACTTC.

The CDR3 loop reads CASSSREARRGDGYTF. The DNA of the CDR3 is TGTGCCAGCAGCTCTAGGGAGGCACGGAGGGGAGATGGCTACACCTTC. The chain couples TRBV12-3 or TRBV12-4 to TRBJ1-2; D possibly corresponds to TRBD1 (5 bases). V shed 6 bases and J shed 6 bases, with 23 bases lying between them. The CDR3 sequence is 16 residues long.

This clonotype showed up just a few times. The J gene is TRBJ2-1, the V gene TRBV7-3; 8 bases map to TRBD2. V lost 3 bases and J lost 8; bases outside the gene matches: 6. Germline V CDR1 and CDR2: SGHTA, FQGTGA. The CDR3 contains 14 residues. CDR3 region: CASSFGGRWDEQFF. In DNA form, the CDR3 reads TGTGCCAGCAGCTTTGGCGGGAGGTGGGATGAGCAGTTCTTC.

This clonotype was counted between two and nine times. The chain uses TRBV4-3 and TRBJ1-4; TRBD1 aligns across 9 bases. CDR1 is LGHNA, CDR2 YSLEER, per germline. J was trimmed by 10 bases and V by 4 bases; bases with no gene match: 16. The CDR3 is 17 residues long. The CDR3 bases are TGCGCCAGCAGCCCCCTTGCACCGGGACAGGGCGGCGGAAAACTGTTTTTT. It specifies CASSPLAPGQGGGKLFF.

The chain carries TRBV7-2 and TRBJ2-1, with a possible D match to TRBD2 (5 bases). Trimming cost V 2 bases and J 2 bases, with 7 bases left between them. This CDR3 has 14 amino acids. Germline V gene sequence: CDR1 SGHTA, CDR2 FQGNSA. The CDR3: CASSLNGAYNEQFF. The CDR3 DNA reads as TGTGCCAGCAGCTTAAACGGGGCCTACAATGAGCAGTTCTTC.

The chain joins TRBV4-2 to TRBJ1-1, with 11 bases identical to TRBD1. This CDR3 has 16 amino acids. Unmatched junction bases numbered 7, after V lost 4 bases and J lost 3 bases. The germline gives CDR1 LGHNA, CDR2 YNFKEQ. The CDR3 loop reads CASSRRMGQGDTEAFF. In DNA, the CDR3 is TGTGCCAGCAGCCGACGGATGGGACAGGGGGACACTGAAGCTTTCTTT.

This rearrangement joins TRBV29-1 to TRBJ1-2; the D gene is possibly TRBD1 (6 bases). CDR1 is SQVTM and CDR2 is ANQGSEA in the germline V gene. The CDR3 is 12 residues long. The V end lost 6 bases, the J end lost 7 bases, and 15 bases lay between the germline ends. CDR3: CSVETGLAGYTF. CDR3 in DNA: TGCAGCGTGGAAACAGGGTTAGCTGGCTACACCTTC.

The chain couples TRBV30 to TRBJ2-7, with D unresolved. The J call may be wrong; the DNA end is better matched by TRBJ2-5. The length of the CDR3 is 11 residues. CDR1 and CDR2 from the germline V gene are GTSNPN and SVGIG (reference sequence). The CDR3 loop reads CAWSGWKTQYF. The CDR3 nucleotides are TGTGCCTGGAGTGGCTGGAAGACCCAGTACTTC.

The chain employs TRBV3-1 and TRBJ2-7, with 9 bases lining up with TRBD1. This CDR3 contains 14 residues. Germline V gene sequence: CDR1 LGHDT, CDR2 YNNKEL (reference sequence). The trim removed 4 bases at V and 7 bases at J, leaving 8 bases unmatched. CDR3 nucleotides: TGTGCCAGCAGCCGAGGGACAGGGCAGAGAGAGCAGTACTTC. The encoded protein is CASSRGTGQREQYF.

This clonotype has just a few counts. The rearrangement joins TRBV4-3 to TRBJ2-1; 8 bases are a match to TRBD2. The CDR3 consists of 14 residues. The V gene's germline CDR1 is LGHNA and CDR2 YSLEER. After removal of 0 bases from V and 10 bases from J, the junction contained 5 bases not matched to a gene. CDR3 nucleotides: TGCGCCAGCAGCCAAGAGGTAGCGGGAACCGAGCAGTTCTTC. This sequence encodes CASSQEVAGTEQFF.

This chain uses TRBV4-2 with TRBJ2-3; 9 bases align to TRBD1. The CDR3 runs 16 residues. V shed 4 bases and J 0 bases; nucleotides not matched to a gene: 5. The germline V gene encodes CDR1 LGHNA and CDR2 YNFKEQ. The CDR3 bases are TGTGCCAGCAGCCGCACAGGGGGCAAGAGCACAGATACGCAGTATTTT. This gives the protein CASSRTGGKSTDTQYF.

The rearrangement uses TRBV28 and TRBJ2-7; 8 nucleotides match TRBD1. Unmatched junction bases numbered 10, after V lost 5 bases and J lost 4 bases. The germline gives CDR1 MDHEN, CDR2 SYDVKM. This CDR3 is built from 15 residues. The CDR3 here is CASSQQGESFYEQYF. CDR3 coding DNA: TGTGCCAGCAGTCAACAGGGGGAAAGTTTTTACGAGCAGTACTTC. The full variable domain, completed using reference TRBV28 and TRBJ2-7, is DVKVTQSSRYLVKRTGEKVFLECVQDMDHENMFWYRQDPGLGLRLIYFSYDVKMKEKGDIPEGYSVSREKKERFSLILESASTNQTSMYLCASSQQGESFYEQYFGPGTRLTVT.